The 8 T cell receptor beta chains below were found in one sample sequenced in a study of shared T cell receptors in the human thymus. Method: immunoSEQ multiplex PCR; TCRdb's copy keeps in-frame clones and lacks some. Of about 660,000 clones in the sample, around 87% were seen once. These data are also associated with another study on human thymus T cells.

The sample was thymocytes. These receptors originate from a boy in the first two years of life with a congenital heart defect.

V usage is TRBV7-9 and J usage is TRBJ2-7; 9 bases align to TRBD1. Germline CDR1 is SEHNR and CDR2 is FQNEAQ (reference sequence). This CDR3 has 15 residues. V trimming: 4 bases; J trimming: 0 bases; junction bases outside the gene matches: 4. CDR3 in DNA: TGTGCCAGCAGCTCCCGGGACAGGGACTCCTACGAGCAGTACTTC. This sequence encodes CASSSRDRDSYEQYF.

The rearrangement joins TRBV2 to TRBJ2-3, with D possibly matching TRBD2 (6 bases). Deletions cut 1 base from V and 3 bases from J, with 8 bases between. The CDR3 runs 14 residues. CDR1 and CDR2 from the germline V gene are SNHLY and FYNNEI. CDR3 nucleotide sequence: TGTGCCAGCAGTGAAGGGAGGGGTACAGATACGCAGTATTTT. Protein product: CASSEGRGTDTQYF.

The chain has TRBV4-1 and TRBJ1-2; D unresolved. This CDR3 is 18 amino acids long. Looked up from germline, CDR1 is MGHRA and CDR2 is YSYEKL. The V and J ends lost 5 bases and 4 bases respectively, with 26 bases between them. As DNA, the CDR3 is TGCGCCAGCAGCACCAAGAAGCCGGGAAACATTGCGTCCTATGGCTACACCTTC. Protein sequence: CASSTKKPGNIASYGYTF.

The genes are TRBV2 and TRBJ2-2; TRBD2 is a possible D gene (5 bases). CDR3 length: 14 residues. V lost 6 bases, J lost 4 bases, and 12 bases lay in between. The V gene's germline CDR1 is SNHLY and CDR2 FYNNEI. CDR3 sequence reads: CASSHGLSTGELFF. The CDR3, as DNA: TGTGCCAGCAGCCATGGACTGAGCACCGGGGAGCTGTTTTTT.

The chain's CDR3 is CASSIGGRSGVDTQYF. CDR3 sequence (DNA): TGTGCCAGTAGTATAGGGGGGCGGTCTGGGGTGGATACGCAGTATTTT. This sequence joins TRBV19 and TRBJ2-3, with a weak D call TRBD1 (6 bases). Per the germline V gene, CDR1 is LNHDA and CDR2 is SQIVND (reference sequence). V was shortened by 1 base and J by 6 bases, with 17 bases between the two germline ends. This CDR3 spans 16 amino acids.

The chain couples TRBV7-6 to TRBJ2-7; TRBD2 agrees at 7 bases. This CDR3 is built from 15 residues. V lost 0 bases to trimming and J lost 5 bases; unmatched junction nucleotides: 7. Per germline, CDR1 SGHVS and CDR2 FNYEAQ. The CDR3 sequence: CASSLAIGGVHEQYF. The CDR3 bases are TGTGCCAGCAGCTTAGCGATTGGGGGGGTACACGAGCAGTACTTC.

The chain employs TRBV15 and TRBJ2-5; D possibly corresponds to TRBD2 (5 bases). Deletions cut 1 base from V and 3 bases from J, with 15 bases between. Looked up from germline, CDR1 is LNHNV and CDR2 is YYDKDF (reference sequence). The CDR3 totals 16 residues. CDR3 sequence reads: CATSRAPRAAEETQYF. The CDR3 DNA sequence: TGTGCCACCAGCAGAGCCCCCAGAGCAGCGGAAGAGACCCAGTACTTC.

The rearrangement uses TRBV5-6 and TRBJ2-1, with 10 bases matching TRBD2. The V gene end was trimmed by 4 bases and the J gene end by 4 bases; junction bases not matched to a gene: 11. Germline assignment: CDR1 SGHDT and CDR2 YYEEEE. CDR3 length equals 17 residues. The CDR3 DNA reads TGTGCCAGCAGCACTGCGCAGGGACTAGCGTATTACAATGAGCAGTTCTTC. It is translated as CASSTAQGLAYYNEQFF. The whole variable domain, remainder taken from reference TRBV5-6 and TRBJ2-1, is DAGVTQSPTHLIKTRGQQVTLRCSPKSGHDTVSWYQQALGQGPQFIFQYYEEEERQRGNFPDRFSGHQFPNYSSELNVNALLLGDSALYLCASSTAQGLAYYNEQFFGPGTRLTVL.